This is a list of T cell receptor beta chains from one sample in a study of T cell responses to AZD1222 COVID-19 vaccine. The method was immunoSEQ multiplex PCR; TCRdb's version includes in-frame clones alone and lacks a portion of them. The repertoire holds about 130,000 clones, with approximately 90% as singletons. Sequenced material: peripheral blood, taken 28 days after the second AZD1222 dose. These receptors came from an adult who received the AZD1222 COVID-19 vaccine. CDR3s include the opening cysteine and the closing phenylalanine or tryptophan. The D gene is left open where the match is weak. Expanded clones are given a class, and other clones once, few, many or no size at all.

TRBV24-1	15	TRBJ2-1	TRBD1	.	TGTGCCACCAGTGACCCGGGACAGGGTATGAATGAGCAGTTCTTC	CATSDPGQGMNEQFF
TRBV12-3/TRBV12-4	13	TRBJ1-6	.	once	TGTGCCAGCAGCAGGGACTATAATTCACCCCTCCACTTT	CASSRDYNSPLHF
TRBV27	15	TRBJ2-7	TRBD2	.	TGTGCCAGCAGTCCCCTCGGGAGGCCATCCTACGAGCAGTACTTC	CASSPLGRPSYEQYF
TRBV9	15	TRBJ1-2	TRBD1	.	TGTGCCAGCAGCGACGCTATACAGGGGACCTATGGCTACACCTTC	CASSDAIQGTYGYTF
TRBV5-1	14	TRBJ2-6	.	.	TGCGCCAGCAGCCCGCCCTCTGGGGCCAACGTCCTGACTTTC	CASSPPSGANVLTF
TRBV6-2/TRBV6-3	11	TRBJ1-1	.	few	TGTGCCAGCAGTTTATGGACTGAAGCTTTCTTT	CASSLWTEAFF
TRBV5-1	14	TRBJ2-7	TRBD1	.	TGCGCCAGCAGCCCGGGACAGGGTATCTACGAGCAGTACTTC	CASSPGQGIYEQYF
TRBV9	16	TRBJ2-7	.	.	TGTGCCAGCAGCGCGGGACTCCCAGATATCGCCTACGAGCAGTACTTC	CASSAGLPDIAYEQYF
TRBV11-3	14	TRBJ2-3	TRBD2	.	TGTGCCAGCAGCCCTAGCGGCCTCACAGATACGCAGTATTTT	CASSPSGLTDTQYF
TRBV9	14	TRBJ1-1	TRBD1	.	TGTGCCAGCACCAAGGACAGGGGGCAAGGTGAAGCTTTCTTT	CASTKDRGQGEAFF
TRBV24-1	14	TRBJ1-2	.	.	TGTGCCACCAGTGATGAGGACATTGGTGGAGGCTACACCTTC	CATSDEDIGGGYTF
TRBV24-1	15	TRBJ1-2	TRBD1	.	TGTGCCACCAGTGAGCCGGGACAGGGGGTATATGGCTACACCTTC	CATSEPGQGVYGYTF
TRBV11-2	18	TRBJ2-3	.	.	TGTGCCAGCAGCTTACCCCGACTCAGGGGACCTTTCACAGATACGCAGTATTTT	CASSLPRLRGPFTDTQYF
TRBV7-3	17	TRBJ2-1	.	.	TGTGCCAGCAGCTTAATAGGGCCATCAACAGCCTACAATGAGCAGTTCTTC	CASSLIGPSTAYNEQFF
TRBV5-6	12	TRBJ1-2	.	.	TGTGCCAGCAGCTTGACACAGTATGGCTACACCTTC	CASSLTQYGYTF
TRBV12-5	16	TRBJ2-7	TRBD1	.	TGTGCTAGTGGATGGACAGGCGAATCAACACAGGGCGAGCAGTACTTC	CASGWTGESTQGEQYF
TRBV11-2	10	TRBJ2-7	.	.	TGTGCCAGCAGCTCCTACGAGCAGTACTTC	CASSSYEQYF
TRBV7-9	16	TRBJ1-1	.	.	TGTGCCAGCAGCTTAAGGGCGGTCCCGGACAACACTGAAGCTTTCTTT	CASSLRAVPDNTEAFF
TRBV6-5	13	TRBJ1-5	.	.	TGTGCCAGCAGCTACAGCTTCAATCAGCCCCAGCATTTT	CASSYSFNQPQHF
TRBV19	16	TRBJ1-1	.	.	TGTGCCAGTAGTTGGGTGGGGTACGCTGTGAACACTGAAGCTTTCTTT	CASSWVGYAVNTEAFF
TRBV24-1	15	TRBJ1-5	.	.	TGTGCCACCAGTGATCCCCGACAGGCTAATCAGCCCCAGCATTTT	CATSDPRQANQPQHF
TRBV7-2	15	TRBJ2-4	.	.	TGTGCCAGCAGCTCAGACCTGTTAGCCAAAAACATTCAGTACTTC	CASSSDLLAKNIQYF
TRBV9	13	TRBJ2-7	.	.	TGTGCCAGCAGCGTAGGCGGCACCTACGAGCAGTACTTC	CASSVGGTYEQYF